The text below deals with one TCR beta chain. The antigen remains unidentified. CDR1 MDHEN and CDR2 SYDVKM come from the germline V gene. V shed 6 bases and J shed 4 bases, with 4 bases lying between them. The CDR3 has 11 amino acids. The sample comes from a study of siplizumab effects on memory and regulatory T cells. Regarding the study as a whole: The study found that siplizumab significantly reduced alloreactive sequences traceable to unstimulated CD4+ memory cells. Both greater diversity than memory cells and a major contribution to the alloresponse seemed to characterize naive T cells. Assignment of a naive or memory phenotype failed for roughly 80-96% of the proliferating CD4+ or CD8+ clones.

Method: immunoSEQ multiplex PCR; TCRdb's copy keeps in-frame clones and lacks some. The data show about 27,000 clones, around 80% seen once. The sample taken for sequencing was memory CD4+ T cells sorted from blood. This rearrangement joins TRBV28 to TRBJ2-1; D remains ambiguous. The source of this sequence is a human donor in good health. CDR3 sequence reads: CASSFYNEQFF. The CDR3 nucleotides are TGTGCCAGCAGCTTTTACAATGAGCAGTTCTTC. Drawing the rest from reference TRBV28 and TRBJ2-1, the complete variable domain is DVKVTQSSRYLVKRTGEKVFLECVQDMDHENMFWYRQDPGLGLRLIYFSYDVKMKEKGDIPEGYSVSREKKERFSLILESASTNQTSMYLCASSFYNEQFFGPGTRLTVL.